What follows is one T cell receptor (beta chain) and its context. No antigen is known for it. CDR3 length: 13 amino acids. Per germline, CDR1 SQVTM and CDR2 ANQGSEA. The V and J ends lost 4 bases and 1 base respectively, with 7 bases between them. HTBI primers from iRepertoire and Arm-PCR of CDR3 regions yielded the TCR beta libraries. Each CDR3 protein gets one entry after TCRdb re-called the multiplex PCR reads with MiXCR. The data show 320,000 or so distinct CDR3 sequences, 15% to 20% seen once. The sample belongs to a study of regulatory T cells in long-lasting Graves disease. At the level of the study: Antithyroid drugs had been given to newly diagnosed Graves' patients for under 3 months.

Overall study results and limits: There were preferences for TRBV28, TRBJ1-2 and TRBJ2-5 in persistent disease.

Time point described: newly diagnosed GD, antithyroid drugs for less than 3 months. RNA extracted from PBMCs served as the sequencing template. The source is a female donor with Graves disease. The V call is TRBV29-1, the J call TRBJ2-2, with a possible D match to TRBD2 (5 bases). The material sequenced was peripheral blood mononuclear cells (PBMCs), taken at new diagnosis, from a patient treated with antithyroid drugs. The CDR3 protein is CSVVAGNTGELFF. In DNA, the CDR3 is TGCAGCGTTGTGGCGGGGAACACCGGGGAGCTGTTTTTT.